The next 29 T cell receptor delta chains were all read from a single sample in a study of gamma-delta T cells after stem cell transplantation. TCRdb redid the clone calls on the RT-PCR reads with CATT. The sample holds about 1,300 delta-chain clones, around 28% seen once. The sample comprised gamma-delta T cells. The origin of the receptors is a human donor. It is not recorded whose cells these are; they may come from a transplant donor.

The chain recombines TRDV1 with TRDJ1, with TRDD3 matching 12 bases. The trim removed 5 bases at V and 0 bases at J, leaving 16 bases unmatched. Looked up from germline, CDR1 is TSWWSYY and CDR2 is QGS. The CDR3 totals 20 residues. CDR3 loop: CALGSTGGYTARADTDKLIF. CDR3 nucleotide sequence: TGTGCTCTTGGGTCTACTGGGGGATACACGGCGCGGGCGGACACCGATAAACTCATCTTT.

In this sample, this clone turned up a few times. The DNA is left out, because the CDR3 cannot be placed on it with certainty; the CDR3 is given as TCRdb lists it. Other nucleotide sequences from this sample produce the same CDR3. The gene calls are TRAV29/DV5 and TRDJ1; the DNA was not compared with TRDD3, the D call given in the table. Per the germline V gene, CDR1 is NSMFDY and CDR2 is ISSIKDK. Including both end residues, the CDR3 is 29 amino acids long. CDR3: CSVLLCSKEARSSFLLSAYWGLNTDKLIF.

A word on this clone: A far larger clone lies a single base away; this is likely a read error. The same CDR3 arises from other DNA sequences in this sample as well. The chain carries TRDV1 and TRDJ1; 12 nucleotides align to TRDD3. Germline CDR1 and CDR2: TSWWSYY and QGS. The CDR3 runs to 26 residues. Trimming removed 0 bases from V and 7 bases from J; junction bases left unmatched: 36. The DNA of the CDR3 is TGTGCTCTTGGGGAACTAGAGGTTGGTACGAAACTTCCTAGTACGTACTGGGGGATACCCTTGTTTAAACTCATCTTT. Protein: CALGELEVGTKLPSTYWGIPLFKLIF.

By its share, this clone is medium-sized (0.01 to 0.1%). The chain combines TRDV1 with TRDJ1; tentatively, D is TRDD2 (7 bases). Germline CDR1 is TSWWSYY and CDR2 is QGS. The CDR3 spans 19 residues. Trimming shortened V by 4 bases and J by 4 bases, and 28 bases separated the two germline ends. For the CDR3, the DNA is TGTGCTCTTGGGGTCCTGTTTCCTACGACTTTAGGGGGACACGATAAACTCATCTTT. This translates into CALGVLFPTTLGGHDKLIF.

Judged by abundance, this clone is medium-sized (0.01 to 0.1%). V usage is TRDV2 and J usage is TRDJ1; TRDD3 matches 7 bases. J gave up 3 bases and V 0 bases, and 3 bases lay outside the gene matches. The CDR3 loop spans 14 amino acids. Germline V gene sequence: CDR1 GEAIGNYY, CDR2 EKD. The CDR3 loop is CACDTVLGPDKLIF. The CDR3 DNA is TGTGCCTGTGACACCGTACTGGGGCCCGATAAACTCATCTTT.

A word on this clone: A much larger clone lies one base from this, so it may be a read error. This chain links TRDV1 with TRDJ1; 8 bases fit TRDD3. J gave up 0 bases and V 0 bases, and 45 bases lay outside the gene matches. The CDR3 consists of 30 residues. Looked up from germline, CDR1 is TSWWSYY and CDR2 is QGS. The CDR3 nucleotides read TGTGCTCTTGGGGAACTAGGTCCGCTCTTAGGGCCTTCCCGTGCTAAGTCGCGCATCTGGGGGACCCCGTACACCGATAAACTCATCTTT. Translated, it gives CALGELGPLLGPSRAKSRIWGTPYTDKLIF.

In its sample, this clone is medium-sized. The V and J genes are TRDV2 and TRDJ1; TRDD3 aligns across 11 bases. Germline CDR1 and CDR2: GEAIGNYY and EKD. V shed 0 bases and J 0 bases; nucleotides not matched to a gene: 11. This CDR3 comprises 19 residues. CDR3 in amino acids: CACDTVGDTRSGYTDKLIF. CDR3 nucleotide sequence: TGTGCCTGTGACACCGTGGGGGATACGAGGTCAGGGTACACCGATAAACTCATCTTT.

By sample share, this clone is large. Other DNA sequences in this sample translate to the same CDR3. The V call is TRDV2, the J call TRDJ1; 7 bases agree with TRDD3. V shed 3 bases and J 1 base; nucleotides not matched to a gene: 7. Germline CDR1 is GEAIGNYY and CDR2 is EKD. The CDR3 consists of 15 residues. The CDR3 loop is CACDQWGTRTDKLIF. CDR3 DNA: TGTGCCTGTGACCAATGGGGGACCCGCACCGATAAACTCATCTTT.

About this clone itself: It is likely a read error: a sequence one base away is far more abundant. The sample has other DNA sequences that encode this CDR3 too. The chain is built from TRDV1 and TRDJ1, with a tentative D call TRDD2 (6 bases). V lost 0 bases and J 0 bases, leaving 62 bases between the germline ends. CDR1 is TSWWSYY and CDR2 is QGS in the germline V gene. The CDR3 is 33 amino acids. The DNA for the CDR3 is TGTGCTCTTGGGGAACTAGAGCAAGGGGTCCGCGCGAGCTTCATACCTTCCCCATACATACCCACTCATACAGTGGGGTACACCGATAAACTCATCTTT. Protein: CALGELEQGVRASFIPSPYIPTHTVGYTDKLIF.

On this clone itself: This likely traces to a read error, being one base from a far larger clone. The genes are TRDV1 and TRDJ1, with D possibly being TRDD3 (5 bases). Germline CDR1 reads TSWWSYY; CDR2 reads QGS. Trimming removed 0 bases from V and 0 bases from J, with 62 bases in between. The CDR3 sequence is 33 residues long. CDR3 loop: CALGELEQGVRASFILSPYIPTHTVGYTDKLIF. CDR3 nucleotide sequence: TGTGCTCTTGGGGAACTAGAGCAAGGGGTCCGCGCGAGTTTCATACTTTCCCCATACATACCCACTCATACAGTGGGGTACACCGATAAACTCATCTTT.

Sample share makes this clone medium-sized. The rearrangement joins TRDV2 to TRDJ3, with D tentatively TRDD3 (6 bases). Deletions cut 1 base from V and 0 bases from J, with 27 bases between. CDR1 and CDR2 (germline): GEAIGNYY, EKD. The CDR3 consists of 23 residues. In nucleotides, the CDR3 is TGTGCCTGTGACACGCTGACGCCCCTGACGGGGATCCAGAGCTCCTGGGACACCCGACAGATGTTTTTC. Its translation is CACDTLTPLTGIQSSWDTRQMFF.

With respect to this clone: TCRdb's entry gives the protein of a much larger clone, which mismatches this DNA's translation at residue 12, likely from a read error; the protein reported here is translated from the DNA. The rearrangement uses TRDV2 and TRDJ1; possible D gene TRDD3, 6 bases. CDR3 length equals 20 residues. Per germline, CDR1 GEAIGNYY and CDR2 EKD. V shed 8 bases and J shed 0 bases, with 33 bases lying between them. The CDR3 protein is CASKKMGIGGQYEYTDKLIF. CDR3 nucleotides: TGTGCCTCTAAAAAGATGGGGATCGGGGGACAATATGAGTACACCGATAAACTCATCTTT.

Of note for this clone: One base separates it from a far larger clone, so it is likely a read error. The same CDR3 is also encoded by other DNA sequences in this sample. This chain joins TRDV2 and TRDJ1; 12 bases map to TRDD3. This CDR3 region has 21 residues. The junction had 23 bases not matched to a gene; V was cut back by 7 bases and J by 0 bases. Germline V gene sequence: CDR1 GEAIGNYY, CDR2 EKD. CDR3 nucleotides: TGTGCCTGCCTCCCGTTGGTGTCGGTACTGGGGGATACACAGTACACCGATAAACTCATCTTT. This codes for CACLPLVSVLGDTQYTDKLIF.

This clone was seen more than once but under ten times. TCRdb lists the protein of a much larger clone for this DNA, which differs at residue 12, so this is likely a read error; the protein given here is translated from the DNA itself. The chain has TRDV1 and TRDJ1, with 8 bases that match TRDD3. CDR1 TSWWSYY and CDR2 QGS come from the germline V gene. Germline trimming cut 2 bases from V and 0 bases from J; bases unmatched to any gene: 23. This CDR3 spans 22 amino acids. CDR3 sequence reads: CALGEVGMYWGVLFRYTDKLIF. In nucleotides, the CDR3 is TGTGCTCTTGGGGAAGTTGGAATGTACTGGGGGGTACTATTCAGGTACACCGATAAACTCATCTTT.

This clone was recorded a few times. Germline and junction disagree at one end, which may indicate a read error. The same CDR3 also results from other DNA sequences found in this sample. J is TRDJ2 and V is TRDV1; the match to TRDD3 covers 8 bases. Germline assignment: CDR1 TSWWSYY and CDR2 QGS. This CDR3 spans 21 amino acids. This CDR3 is CALGELPPPYWGLPLTAQLFF. In DNA, the CDR3 is TGTGCTCTCGGGGAACTGCCTCCTCCTTACTGGGGGCTGCCTTTGACAGCACAACTCTTCTTT.

By share, this clone ranks as medium-sized. J is TRDJ1 and V is TRDV1, with D perhaps TRDD3 (6 bases). Per germline, CDR1 TSWWSYY and CDR2 QGS. The CDR3 extends over 18 amino acids. Trimming took 2 bases from V and 2 from J, leaving 21 bases between them. CDR3 amino acids: CALGEIGPHLGGTDKLIF. As DNA, the CDR3 is TGTGCTCTTGGGGAAATTGGGCCTCACCTTGGGGGGACCGATAAACTCATCTTT.

Concerning this clone itself: With a much larger clone just one base away, this may be a read error. This chain links TRDV1 with TRDJ1, with 12 bases lining up with TRDD3. There are 33 residues in the CDR3. Germline values: CDR1 TSWWSYY, CDR2 QGS. Losses at the gene ends were 2 bases for V and 4 bases for J; bases not matched to a gene: 56. CDR3 nucleotides: TGTGCTCTTGGGGAATTTTCGTCGTTCGCCGATCCGACAATAGGCTTCCTACACAGACGACTGGGGGATACATCTTCGTACAACGATAAACTCATCTTT. Translated, it gives CALGEFSSFADPTIGFLHRRLGDTSSYNDKLIF.

This clone was seen more than once but under ten times. V is TRDV3 and J is TRDJ1; 10 bases fit TRDD3. This CDR3 is built from 35 residues. V lost 0 bases, J lost 0 bases, and 64 bases stayed unmatched. The germline V gene has CDR1 TVYSNPD and CDR2 GDNSRS (reference sequence). In nucleotides, the CDR3 is TGTGCCTTTAGAGCCTTAGGGGGCCGTTCGTGGACTGGGGGATCCGTAACCCGCCGCGCGGCCGACGCTCTTATCACTAACCGGTACACCGATAAACTCATCTTT. Protein: CAFRALGGRSWTGGSVTRRAADALITNRYTDKLIF.

This clone showed up just a few times. For this DNA, TCRdb reports the protein of a much larger clone, which diverges at residue 17, most likely from a read error; the protein presented here is translated directly from the DNA. The genes are TRDV1 and TRDJ1; 10 bases align to TRDD3. With V trimmed by 2 bases and J by 5 bases, 26 bases remained unmatched. The CDR3 is made up of 22 amino acids. Per the germline V gene, CDR1 is TSWWSYY and CDR2 is QGS. CDR3 nucleotide sequence: TGTGCTCTTGGGGAAAGTCCTTCCCCCCGTCGGTGGGGGATACCCCGCAGGGATAAACTCATCTTT. The encoded protein is CALGESPSPRRWGIPRRDKLIF.

This clone qualifies as medium-sized (0.01 to 0.1%). The V gene is TRDV2, the J gene TRDJ1, with TRDD3 matching over 12 bases. The CDR3 runs 18 residues. Germline V gene lookup returns CDR1 GEAIGNYY and CDR2 EKD. J lost 5 bases, V lost 0 bases, and 12 bases had no gene match. The CDR3 is CACDTAELGDTLKDKLIF. CDR3 sequence (DNA): TGTGCCTGTGACACCGCCGAACTGGGGGATACTCTAAAGGATAAACTCATCTTT.

About this clone: TCRdb attributes to this sequence the protein of a much larger clone, which differs from the DNA translation at residue 9; a read error is likely, and the protein displayed is translated from the DNA. The rearrangement joins TRDV2 to TRDJ1; D gene ambiguous. The V gene's germline CDR1 is GEAIGNYY and CDR2 EKD. V lost 4 bases, J lost 4 bases, and 15 bases lay in between. CDR3 size: 14 residues. CDR3 protein: CACEQLTYIDKLIF. CDR3 nucleotides: TGTGCCTGTGAGCAACTGACTTACATCGATAAACTCATCTTT.

This clone is classed as large. Distinct nucleotide sequences in the sample also encode this CDR3. The chain employs TRDV2 and TRDJ1; 7 bases are shared with TRDD3. The CDR3 runs 19 residues. The V and J ends lost 3 bases and 1 base, in that order; junction bases with no gene match: 19. Per germline, CDR1 GEAIGNYY and CDR2 EKD. The DNA for the CDR3 is TGTGCCTGTGACCCCCTGAGGGTGGGGGACTCCCGAAGCACCGATAAACTCATCTTT. Its protein product is CACDPLRVGDSRSTDKLIF.

Comment on this clone: A read error is likely here: a far larger clone is one base away. Other nucleotide sequences in the sample specify the same CDR3. The V call is TRDV1, the J call TRDJ1, with a weak D call TRDD3 (5 bases). Germline values: CDR1 TSWWSYY, CDR2 QGS. The CDR3 has 16 amino acids. The CDR3 sequence: CALGEPMYPYTDKLIF. CDR3 DNA sequence: TGCGCTCTTGGGGAACCTATGTACCCATACACCGATAAACTCATCTTT.

As to this clone: The protein recorded in TCRdb matches a much larger clone and deviates from this DNA's translation at residue 12, suggesting a read error; the protein here is obtained by translating the DNA. The chain is built from TRDV2 and TRDJ1, with 7 nucleotides matching TRDD3. Germline CDR1 is GEAIGNYY and CDR2 is EKD. CDR3 length: 15 residues. As DNA, the CDR3 is TGTGCCTGTGACCAATGGGGGACCCGCACCGATGAACTCATCTTT. Protein sequence: CACDQWGTRTDELIF.

This CDR3 reads CACDPLVPELGDTTYTDKLIF. The DNA for the CDR3 is TGTGCCTGTGACCCATTGGTCCCTGAGCTGGGGGATACCACTTACACCGATAAACTCATCTTT. The chain has TRDV2 and TRDJ1, with 11 bases fitting TRDD3. The V and J ends lost 3 bases and 0 bases, in that order; junction bases with no gene match: 20. The germline gives CDR1 GEAIGNYY, CDR2 EKD. CDR3 length equals 21 residues.

In the case of this clone: Possible read error: a much larger clone is one base away. The rearrangement links TRDV2 to TRDJ1; D uncertain. This CDR3 comprises 17 residues. CDR1 and CDR2 (germline): GEAIGNYY, EKD. V lost 3 bases and J 3 bases, leaving 22 bases between the germline ends. The CDR3 loop is CACDLVQGRGRADKLIF. In nucleotides, the CDR3 is TGTGCCTGTGACCTTGTACAGGGCCGTGGACGGGCCGATAAACTCATCTTT.

The rearrangement uses TRDV2 and TRDJ1, with 11 bases that match TRDD3. J lost 9 bases, V lost 5 bases, and 10 bases had no gene match. CDR3 size: 14 residues. Germline loops: CDR1 GEAIGNYY, CDR2 EKD. CDR3 residues: CACVELGDKSELIF. CDR3 in DNA: TGTGCCTGTGTCGAACTGGGGGATAAGTCGGAACTCATCTTT.

In this sample, this clone turned up a few times. The likely explanation is a read error, given a far larger clone one base away. This sequence joins TRDV1 and TRDJ1, with TRDD3 identical over 8 bases. With 7 bases clipped from V and 4 bases from J, the junction kept 23 bases outside the gene matches. The CDR3 covers 19 residues. Germline assignment: CDR1 TSWWSYY and CDR2 QGS. CDR3 DNA sequence: TGTGCTCTTGCGCCGTGTACTGGGGATACCCCCCTGTACATCGATAAACTCATCTTT. It yields the protein CALAPCTGDTPLYIDKLIF.

In the case of this clone: Being one base from a much bigger clone, this may be a read error. The chain employs TRDV1 and TRDJ1; D may match TRDD2 or TRDD3 (6 bases each). Trimming removed 4 bases from V and 0 bases from J, with 45 bases in between. This CDR3 has 26 residues. Germline assignment: CDR1 TSWWSYY and CDR2 QGS. CDR3 residues: CALGVTFPALGVGSPNPKSYTDKLIF. DNA for the CDR3: TGTGCTCTTGGGGTCACCTTCCCAGCTTTGGGGGTGGGGTCCCCGAACCCAAAATCGTACACCGATAAACTCATCTTT.